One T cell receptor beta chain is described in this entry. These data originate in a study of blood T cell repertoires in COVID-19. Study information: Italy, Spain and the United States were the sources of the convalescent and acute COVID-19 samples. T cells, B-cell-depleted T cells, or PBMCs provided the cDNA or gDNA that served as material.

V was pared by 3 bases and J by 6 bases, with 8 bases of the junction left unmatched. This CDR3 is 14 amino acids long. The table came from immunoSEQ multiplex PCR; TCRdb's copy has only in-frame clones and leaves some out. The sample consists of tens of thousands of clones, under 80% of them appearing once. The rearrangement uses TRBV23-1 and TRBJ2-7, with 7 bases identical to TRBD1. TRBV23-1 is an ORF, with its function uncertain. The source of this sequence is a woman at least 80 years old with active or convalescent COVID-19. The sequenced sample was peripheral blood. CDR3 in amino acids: CASSQRGQVCEQYF. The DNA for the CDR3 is TGCGCCAGCAGTCAGAGAGGACAGGTCTGCGAGCAGTACTTC.